This TCR beta chain was found in a study of vaccination and CD4 T cells after COVID-19. Scientists ran DNA taken from cultured CD4+ T cells through the Oncomine TCR Beta short-read assay for sequencing. MiXCR, applied by TCRdb to the PCR reads, yields one record per CDR3 protein. The sample has 18,000 or so distinct CDR3 sequences, 51% seen once. This CDR3 spans 13 amino acids. Trimming removed 2 bases from V and 5 bases from J, with 13 bases in between. Germline CDR1 reads DFQATT; CDR2 reads SNEGSKA (reference sequence). With regard to this clonotype: Its antigen remains unknown.

Time point of the sample: late sampling 161 to 241 days after vaccination in a few convalescent patients. Stated treatment: roughly ten-day PBMC culture with coronavirus spike peptide pools or control peptides (ViraFEST assay). The TCR was taken from a human donor who had recovered from COVID-19. The source material was CD4+ T cells from blood, cultured in vitro, sampled about 7 months after SARS-CoV-2 vaccination. The rearrangement links TRBV20-1 to TRBJ2-7, with D maybe TRBD1 (6 bases). The CDR3 loop is CSARSNRDHEQYF. The CDR3 DNA reads as TGCAGTGCTAGATCAAACAGGGACCACGAGCAGTACTTC.